One sample yielded the 21 T cell receptor beta chains listed below, sequenced in a study of blood T cell repertoires in COVID-19. This table comes from immunoSEQ multiplex PCR, and its TCRdb copy is limited to in-frame clones, with some not included. This table holds more than 65,000 clones, roughly 80% found once. The sequenced sample consisted of peripheral blood. The receptors were sampled from a man between 60 and 75 years old with active or convalescent COVID-19.

This clone has more than one count but fewer than ten. The rearrangement uses TRBV21-1 and TRBJ1-3; the DNA was not compared with TRBD1, the D call given in the table. TRBV21-1 is described as a pseudogene. The CDR3 runs 17 residues. CDR3 amino acids: CASSKGGHRYSGNTIYF. In DNA, the CDR3 is TGTGCCAGCAGCAAAGGGGGACACCGCTACTCTGGAAACACCATATATTTT.

The chain has TRBV21-1 and TRBJ1-5; TRBD1 is the table's D call, not checked against the DNA. TRBV21-1 is a listed pseudogene. There are 16 residues in the CDR3. Here the CDR3 DNA reads TGTGCCAGCAGCTCGCCTGACAGGGTCCGCAATCAGCCCCAGCATTTT. Translating gives CASSSPDRVRNQPQHF.

This chain links TRBV24-1 with TRBJ2-3; possibly TRBD2 for D (6 bases). The CDR3 consists of 13 residues. V was pared by 7 bases and J by 6 bases, with 13 bases between. CDR1 KGHDR and CDR2 SFDVKD come from the germline V gene. CDR3 region: CATSGTVLDTQYF. The CDR3 DNA follows: TGTGCCACCAGCGGGACTGTTCTGGATACGCAGTATTTT.

The chain carries TRBV3-1 (or the pseudogene TRBV3-2) and TRBJ2-1; TRBD1 matches at 9 bases. Germline values: CDR1 LGHDT, CDR2 YNNKEL (reference sequence). Trimming took 3 bases from V and 10 from J; bases not matched to a gene: 4. The CDR3 is 13 amino acids. CDR3 residues: CASSQDRGGEQFF. DNA of the CDR3: TGTGCCAGCAGCCAGGACAGGGGAGGCGAGCAGTTCTTC.

V usage is TRBV4-3 and J usage is TRBJ1-2; possibly TRBD1 for D (6 bases). Germline CDR1 and CDR2: LGHNA and YSLEER. The CDR3 runs 13 residues. Trimming cost V 3 bases and J 9 bases, with 14 bases left between them. This chain's CDR3 is CASSQRGGASYTF. The DNA for the CDR3 is TGCGCCAGCAGCCAGAGGGGGGGCGCGAGCTACACCTTC.

The rearrangement uses TRBV21-1 and TRBJ1-2; TRBD1 reflects the table's D call only, with no check against the DNA. TRBV21-1 is tagged as a pseudogene. This CDR3 region has 18 residues. In DNA, the CDR3 is TGTGCCAGCAGCGCCTCCGGGACAGGGACGGGGGGACCCTATGGCTACACCTTC. Protein sequence: CASSASGTGTGGPYGYTF.

The rearrangement joins TRBV12-3 or TRBV12-4 to TRBJ2-7; TRBD2 might be the D (6 bases). V was pared by 6 bases and J by 7 bases, with 10 bases between. The CDR3 is made up of 11 amino acids. The CDR3 nucleotides read TGTGCCAGCAGAACGGGGGTGGAGCAGTACTTC. Protein sequence: CASRTGVEQYF.

This sequence joins TRBV6-2 or TRBV6-3 and TRBJ2-5; 7 bases align to TRBD2. Germline CDR1 reads MNHEY; CDR2 reads SVGEGT. V was pared by 5 bases and J by 9 bases, with 15 bases of the junction left unmatched. This CDR3 has 15 amino acids. CDR3 residues: CASSTSGPLGGAQYF. As DNA, the CDR3 is TGTGCCAGCAGTACCTCCGGGCCTTTGGGAGGGGCCCAGTACTTC.

The chain combines TRBV13 with TRBJ2-2; TRBD2 aligns across 7 bases. Per the germline V gene, CDR1 is PRHDT and CDR2 is FYEKMQ (reference sequence). The V segment lost 6 bases and the J segment 1 base; nucleotides outside the gene matches: 8. CDR3 length: 16 residues. The DNA for the CDR3 is TGTGCCAGCAGGCCTCTAGCGGCGATGAACACCGGGGAGCTGTTTTTT. It translates to CASRPLAAMNTGELFF.

V is TRBV2 and J is TRBJ1-1; no definite D call. The CDR3 spans 14 residues. In germline, CDR1 is SNHLY, CDR2 FYNNEI. The V end was cut by 4 bases, the J end by 1 base, with 10 bases between. CDR3 protein: CASSVVRRNTEAFF. The CDR3 nucleotides are TGTGCCAGCAGTGTGGTGCGGAGGAACACTGAAGCTTTCTTT.

The gene calls are TRBV24-1 and TRBJ2-5; possible D gene TRBD1, 6 bases. Germline V gene sequence: CDR1 KGHDR, CDR2 SFDVKD. Trimming cost V 2 bases and J 3 bases, with 12 bases left between them. This CDR3 has 15 amino acids. The CDR3 reads CATSDSGTKKETQYF. The DNA for the CDR3 is TGTGCCACCAGTGATTCAGGGACAAAGAAAGAGACCCAGTACTTC.

V gene TRBV4-3 combines with J gene TRBJ2-5; D perhaps matches TRBD2 (5 bases). Per germline, CDR1 LGHNA and CDR2 YSLEER. V lost 4 bases to trimming and J lost 1 base, with 13 bases between them. The CDR3 extends over 15 amino acids. CDR3 bases: TGCGCCAGCAGCCTGGGGAGAAGCACCCAAGAGACCCAGTACTTC. It specifies CASSLGRSTQETQYF.

The chain uses TRBV18 and TRBJ2-7; the match to TRBD1 covers 12 bases. Looked up from germline, CDR1 is KGHSH and CDR2 is LQKENI. The CDR3 is made up of 16 amino acids. Losses at the gene ends were 4 bases for V and 2 bases for J; bases not matched to a gene: 6. The chain's CDR3 is CASSQTGQGATYEQYF. CDR3 coding DNA: TGTGCCAGCTCACAAACGGGACAGGGGGCTACCTACGAGCAGTACTTC.

The chain couples TRBV9 to TRBJ1-5; 7 bases match TRBD1. Trimming took 3 bases from V and 1 from J; bases not matched to a gene: 4. The CDR3 loop spans 15 amino acids. Looked up from germline, CDR1 is SGDLS and CDR2 is YYNGEE. CDR3 bases: TGTGCCAGCAGCGCAGGGGGACTGAGCAATCAGCCCCAGCATTTT. Its protein is CASSAGGLSNQPQHF.

V and J are TRBV14 and TRBJ1-3; 9 bases fit TRBD1. Germline trimming cut 4 bases from V and 0 bases from J; bases unmatched to any gene: 4. The germline V gene encodes CDR1 SGHDN and CDR2 FVKESK. CDR3 length: 16 residues. The CDR3 DNA reads TGTGCCAGCAGCCGGACAGGGGCTTACTCTGGAAACACCATATATTTT. Its protein is CASSRTGAYSGNTIYF.

The chain is built from TRBV11-2 and TRBJ1-6; D is uncertain. Deletions cut 4 bases from V and 8 bases from J, with 15 bases between. The CDR3 loop spans 15 amino acids. Germline V lookup: CDR1 SGHAT, CDR2 FQNNGV. The CDR3 reads CASSSIPRKYSPLHF. Here the CDR3 DNA reads TGTGCCAGCAGCTCGATCCCCAGGAAATATTCACCCCTCCACTTT.

The V and J genes are TRBV2 and TRBJ1-6; D is possibly TRBD1 (6 bases). V was trimmed by 6 bases and J by 6 bases, leaving 21 bases between them. CDR3 length equals 17 residues. Per germline, CDR1 SNHLY and CDR2 FYNNEI. DNA of the CDR3: TGTGCCAGCAGGTCGCGCGGGGGCCCCGGGGCTAATTCACCCCTCCACTTT. Encoded protein: CASRSRGGPGANSPLHF.

This sequence joins TRBV23-1 and TRBJ1-4, with TRBD1 identical over 8 bases. TRBV23-1 is given ORF status, its function remaining uncertain. CDR3 size: 20 residues. V gave up 3 bases and J gave up 1 base; unmatched junction bases: 16. This chain's CDR3 is CASSHPPGFGQGGTNEKLFF. The CDR3 DNA is TGCGCCAGCAGTCACCCCCCTGGATTCGGACAGGGCGGAACTAATGAAAAACTGTTTTTT.

V and J are TRBV6-5 and TRBJ2-7; weak D call: TRBD2 (6 bases). Germline assignment: CDR1 MNHEY and CDR2 SVGAGI. V shed 3 bases and J shed 2 bases, with 11 bases lying between them. The CDR3 runs to 14 residues. The CDR3 bases are TGTGCCAGCAGTTATGGGCGGGGCGCCTACGAGCAGTACTTC. It encodes CASSYGRGAYEQYF.

This chain uses TRBV6-1 with TRBJ2-2; perhaps TRBD2 as D (7 bases). V lost 3 bases and J lost 6, with 14 bases in between. CDR1 and CDR2 (germline): MNHNS, SASEGT. The CDR3 runs to 15 residues. CDR3 sequence: CASSDPGGQAGELFF. In nucleotides, the CDR3 is TGTGCCAGCAGTGATCCGGGGGGCCAGGCCGGGGAGCTGTTTTTT.

The V gene is TRBV28, the J gene TRBJ2-7; TRBD2 aligns across 8 bases. Trimming took 8 bases from V and 5 from J; bases not matched to a gene: 14. The germline CDR1 and CDR2 sequences are MDHEN and SYDVKM. This CDR3 is built from 15 residues. The CDR3: CASPGAGGGWDEQYF. For the CDR3, the DNA is TGTGCCAGCCCTGGGGCCGGCGGGGGGTGGGACGAGCAGTACTTC. The variable domain in full, completed from reference TRBV28 and TRBJ2-7, reads DVKVTQSSRYLVKRTGEKVFLECVQDMDHENMFWYRQDPGLGLRLIYFSYDVKMKEKGDIPEGYSVSREKKERFSLILESASTNQTSMYLCASPGAGGGWDEQYFGPGTRLTVT.